This T cell receptor (beta chain) is from a study of blood T cell repertoires in COVID-19. Libraries were prepared by immunoSEQ multiplex PCR; TCRdb keeps only in-frame clonotypes and omits some of them. Of tens of thousands of clones in the sample, 80% to 85% were seen once. The V gene end was trimmed by 9 bases and the J gene end by 6 bases; junction bases not matched to a gene: 11. Germline V gene lookup returns CDR1 SNHLY and CDR2 FYNNEI. The CDR3 totals 15 residues. Sequencing input: peripheral blood. The chain joins TRBV2 to TRBJ1-4; TRBD1 matches 9 bases. The TCR was taken from a man aged 50 to 59 with acute or convalescent COVID-19. In DNA, the CDR3 is TGTGCCAGACTCAAGCCGGGACAGGGACATGAAAAACTGTTTTTT. Translated: CARLKPGQGHEKLFF.